The 3 T cell receptor beta chains below come from one sample, sequenced in a study of cytomegalovirus exposure and HLA in healthy donors. 13 Jbeta primers and 60 Vbeta primers were used for the PCR. Clones were sequenced by immunoSEQ multiplex PCR, and TCRdb holds only the in-frame ones, with some missing. The sample shows 150,000 to 200,000 clones, roughly two thirds of them seen only once. The source material was PBMCs. The source of these receptors is a woman aged 40 to 55 in good health and CMV-seropositive.

V and J are TRBV7-8 and TRBJ1-1; D unresolved. Germline CDR1 reads SGHVS; CDR2 reads FQNEAQ. Trimming left V 2 bases short and J 8 bases short, with 12 bases between. The CDR3 is 13 amino acids. CDR3 residues: CASSLSSTVEAFF. In nucleotides, the CDR3 is TGTGCCAGCAGCTTATCCTCTACAGTCGAAGCTTTCTTT.

The chain uses TRBV6-6 and TRBJ1-2; D is possibly TRBD1 (5 bases). This CDR3 contains 15 residues. Germline values: CDR1 MNHNY, CDR2 SVGAGI (reference sequence). V lost 0 bases, J lost 3 bases, and 11 bases lay in between. The CDR3 nucleotides are TGTGCCAGCAGTTACTCAGGCAGGGAGGACTATGGCTACACCTTC. This gives the protein CASSYSGREDYGYTF.

This clone was seen a few times. The chain carries TRBV2 and TRBJ1-5; the match to TRBD1 covers 8 bases. Trimming took 5 bases from V and 7 from J; bases not matched to a gene: 7. Germline CDR1 is SNHLY and CDR2 is FYNNEI. CDR3 length: 14 residues. The CDR3 nucleotides are TGTGCCAGCAGTCGACAGGGGTTGGGGCAGCCCCAGCATTTT. It yields the protein CASSRQGLGQPQHF.